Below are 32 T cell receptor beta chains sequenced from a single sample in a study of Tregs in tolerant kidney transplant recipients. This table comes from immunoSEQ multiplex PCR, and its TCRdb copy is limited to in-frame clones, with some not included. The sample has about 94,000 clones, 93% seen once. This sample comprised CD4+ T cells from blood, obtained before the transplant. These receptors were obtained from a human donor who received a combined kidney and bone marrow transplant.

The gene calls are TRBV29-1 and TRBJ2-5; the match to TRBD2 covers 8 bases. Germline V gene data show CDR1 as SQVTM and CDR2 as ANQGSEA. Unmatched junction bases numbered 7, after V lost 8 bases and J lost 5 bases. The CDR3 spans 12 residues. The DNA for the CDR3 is TGCAGCTTCCAGACTAGCGCGGAGACCCAGTACTTC. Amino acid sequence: CSFQTSAETQYF.

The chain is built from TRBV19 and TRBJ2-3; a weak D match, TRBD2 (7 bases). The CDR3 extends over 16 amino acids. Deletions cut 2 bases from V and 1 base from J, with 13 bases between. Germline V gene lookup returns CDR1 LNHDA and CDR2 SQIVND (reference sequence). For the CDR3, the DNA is TGTGCCAGTAGTATAAGGGGGGGAGGTGGCACAGATACGCAGTATTTT. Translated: CASSIRGGGGTDTQYF.

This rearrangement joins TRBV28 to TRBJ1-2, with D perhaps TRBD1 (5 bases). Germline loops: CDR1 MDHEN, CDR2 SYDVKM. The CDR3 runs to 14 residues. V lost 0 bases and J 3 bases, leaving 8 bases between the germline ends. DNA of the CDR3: TGTGCCAGCAGTTTATGGGCAGGGTACTATGGCTACACCTTC. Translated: CASSLWAGYYGYTF.

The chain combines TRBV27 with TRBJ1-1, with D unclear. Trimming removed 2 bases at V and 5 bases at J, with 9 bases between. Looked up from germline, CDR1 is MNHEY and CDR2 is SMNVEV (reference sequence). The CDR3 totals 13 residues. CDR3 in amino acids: CASSLQAETEAFF. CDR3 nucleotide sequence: TGTGCCAGCAGTTTACAGGCAGAGACTGAAGCTTTCTTT.

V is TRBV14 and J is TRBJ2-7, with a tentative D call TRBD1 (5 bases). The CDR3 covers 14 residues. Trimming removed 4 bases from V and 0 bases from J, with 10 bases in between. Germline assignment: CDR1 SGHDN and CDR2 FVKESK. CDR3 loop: CASSLRQSSYEQYF. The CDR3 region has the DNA TGTGCCAGCAGCCTTCGACAGAGCTCCTACGAGCAGTACTTC.

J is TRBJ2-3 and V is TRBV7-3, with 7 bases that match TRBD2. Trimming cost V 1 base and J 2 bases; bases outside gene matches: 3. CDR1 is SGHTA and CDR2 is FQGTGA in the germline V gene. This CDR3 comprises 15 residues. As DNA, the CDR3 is TGTGCCAGCAGCTTAAATCGGGGGGTCACAGATACGCAGTATTTT. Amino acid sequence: CASSLNRGVTDTQYF. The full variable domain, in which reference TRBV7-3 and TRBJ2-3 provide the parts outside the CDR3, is GAGVSQTPSNKVTEKGKYVELRCDPISGHTALYWYRQSLGQGPEFLIYFQGTGAADDSGLPNDRFFAVRPEGSVSTLKIQRTERGDSAVYLCASSLNRGVTDTQYFGPGTRLTVL.

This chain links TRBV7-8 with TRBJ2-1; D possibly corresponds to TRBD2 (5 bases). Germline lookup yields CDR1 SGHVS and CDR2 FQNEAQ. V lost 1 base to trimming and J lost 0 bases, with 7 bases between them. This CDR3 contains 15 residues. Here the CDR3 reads CASSLEGSSYNEQFF. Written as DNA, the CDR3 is TGTGCCAGCAGCTTAGAAGGGAGCTCCTACAATGAGCAGTTCTTC.

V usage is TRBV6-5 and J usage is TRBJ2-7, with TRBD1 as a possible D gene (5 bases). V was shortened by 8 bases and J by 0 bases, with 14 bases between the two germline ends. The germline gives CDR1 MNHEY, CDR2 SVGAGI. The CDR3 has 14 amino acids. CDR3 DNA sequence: TGTGCCAGCTCCAGGGTCTTTAGCTCCTACGAGCAGTACTTC. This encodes CASSRVFSSYEQYF.

CDR3 residues: CASSIRKRGLNTGELFF. CDR3 nucleotide sequence: TGTGCCAGTAGTATCAGGAAGCGGGGCCTGAACACCGGGGAGCTGTTTTTT. V usage is TRBV19 and J usage is TRBJ2-2; 7 bases map to TRBD2. The germline V gene encodes CDR1 LNHDA and CDR2 SQIVND (reference sequence). This CDR3 is 17 amino acids long. After removal of 3 bases from V and 1 base from J, the junction contained 8 bases not matched to a gene.

CDR3 sequence (DNA): TGTGCCTGGGAAGTGGGACAGCTGAACACTGAAGCTTTCTTT. Translating it yields CAWEVGQLNTEAFF. The V call is TRBV30, the J call TRBJ1-1; 7 bases agree with TRBD1. The CDR3 runs 14 residues. The J segment lost 0 bases and the V segment lost 5 bases, leaving 6 bases of the junction unmatched. The germline V gene encodes CDR1 GTSNPN and CDR2 SVGIG (reference sequence).

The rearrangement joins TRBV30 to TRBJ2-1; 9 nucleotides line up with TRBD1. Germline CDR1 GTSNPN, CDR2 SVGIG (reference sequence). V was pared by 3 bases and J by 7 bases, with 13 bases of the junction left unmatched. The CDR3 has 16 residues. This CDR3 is CAWRGGQGKRRNEQFF. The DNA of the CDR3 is TGTGCCTGGAGAGGCGGACAGGGGAAGAGACGGAATGAGCAGTTCTTC.

CDR3: CASSPRSGTGQETQYF. The CDR3 DNA reads as TGTGCCAGCAGCCCTCGCTCCGGGACAGGTCAAGAGACCCAGTACTTC. This chain links TRBV4-2 with TRBJ2-5; 8 bases match TRBD1. CDR3 length: 16 residues. V dropped 4 bases and J dropped 2; count of bases not matched to a gene: 9. The V gene's germline CDR1 is LGHNA and CDR2 YNFKEQ.

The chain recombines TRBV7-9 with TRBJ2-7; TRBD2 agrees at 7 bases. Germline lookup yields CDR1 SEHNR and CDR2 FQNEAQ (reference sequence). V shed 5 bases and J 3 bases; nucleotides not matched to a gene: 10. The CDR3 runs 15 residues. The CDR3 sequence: CASSTILGGNYEQYF. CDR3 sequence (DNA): TGTGCCAGCAGCACAATTCTGGGAGGGAACTACGAGCAGTACTTC.

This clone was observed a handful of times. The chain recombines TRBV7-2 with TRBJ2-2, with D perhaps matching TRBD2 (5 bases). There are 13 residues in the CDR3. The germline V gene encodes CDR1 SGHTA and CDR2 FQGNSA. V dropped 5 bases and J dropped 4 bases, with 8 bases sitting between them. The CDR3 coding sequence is TGTGCCAGCAGCCGGACTCCCACCGGGGAGCTGTTTTTT. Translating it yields CASSRTPTGELFF.

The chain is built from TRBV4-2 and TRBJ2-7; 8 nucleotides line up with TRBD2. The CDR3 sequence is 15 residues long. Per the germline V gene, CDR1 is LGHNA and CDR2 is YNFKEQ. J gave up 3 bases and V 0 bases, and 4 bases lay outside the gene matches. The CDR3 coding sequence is TGTGCCAGCAGCCAAGATTCCAGCGGGGGCTACGAGCAGTACTTC. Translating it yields CASSQDSSGGYEQYF.

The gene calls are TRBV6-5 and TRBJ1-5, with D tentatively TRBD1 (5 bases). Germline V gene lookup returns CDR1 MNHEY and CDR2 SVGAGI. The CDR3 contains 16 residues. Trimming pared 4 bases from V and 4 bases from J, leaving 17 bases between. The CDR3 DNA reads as TGTGCCAGCAGTTCACGGGGGGGATGGGGTAATCAGCCCCAGCATTTT. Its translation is CASSSRGGWGNQPQHF.

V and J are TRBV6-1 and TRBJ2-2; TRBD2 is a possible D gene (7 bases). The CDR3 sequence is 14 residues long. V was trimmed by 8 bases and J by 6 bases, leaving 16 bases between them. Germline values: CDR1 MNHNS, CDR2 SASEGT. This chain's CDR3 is CASSGARGAGELFF. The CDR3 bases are TGTGCCAGCTCGGGGGCCCGGGGGGCCGGGGAGCTGTTTTTT.

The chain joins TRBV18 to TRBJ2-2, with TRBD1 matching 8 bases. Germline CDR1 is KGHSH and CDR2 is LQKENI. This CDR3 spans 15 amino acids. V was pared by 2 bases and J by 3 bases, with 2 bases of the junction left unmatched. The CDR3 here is CASSPSTGDTGELFF. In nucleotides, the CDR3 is TGTGCCAGCTCACCATCGACAGGGGACACCGGGGAGCTGTTTTTT.

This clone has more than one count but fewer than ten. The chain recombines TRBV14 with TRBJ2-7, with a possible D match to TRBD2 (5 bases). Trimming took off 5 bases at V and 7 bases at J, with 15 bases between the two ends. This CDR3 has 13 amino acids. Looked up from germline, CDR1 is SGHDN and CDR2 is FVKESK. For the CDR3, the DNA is TGTGCCAGCAGCTCGACCCCACTAGGGGAGCAGTACTTC. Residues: CASSSTPLGEQYF. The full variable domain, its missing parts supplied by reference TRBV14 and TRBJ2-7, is EAGVTQFPSHSVIEKGQTVTLRCDPISGHDNLYWYRRVMGKEIKFLLHFVKESKQDESGMPNNRFLAERTGGTYSTLKVQPAELEDSGVYFCASSSTPLGEQYFGPGTRLTVT.

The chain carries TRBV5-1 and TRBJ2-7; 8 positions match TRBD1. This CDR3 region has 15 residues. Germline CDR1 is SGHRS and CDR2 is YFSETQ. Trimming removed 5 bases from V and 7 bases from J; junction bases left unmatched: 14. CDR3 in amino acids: CASRDPVDRGGEQYF. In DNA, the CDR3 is TGCGCCAGCAGGGACCCCGTCGACAGGGGAGGTGAGCAGTACTTC.

This CDR3 is CASSLAIGSPYEQYF. In DNA form, the CDR3 reads TGTGCCAGCAGCTTAGCCATCGGGAGCCCCTACGAGCAGTACTTC. The chain combines TRBV7-9 with TRBJ2-7; a possible D gene is TRBD2 (6 bases). In germline, CDR1 is SEHNR, CDR2 FQNEAQ (reference sequence). The CDR3 runs to 15 residues. V lost 0 bases and J lost 2, with 11 bases in between.

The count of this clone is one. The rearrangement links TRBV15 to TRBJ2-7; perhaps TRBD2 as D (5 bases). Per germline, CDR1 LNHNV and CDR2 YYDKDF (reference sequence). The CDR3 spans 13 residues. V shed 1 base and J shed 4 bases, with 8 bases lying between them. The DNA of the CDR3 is TGTGCCACCAGCAGAGGACTAACATACGAGCAGTACTTC. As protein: CATSRGLTYEQYF. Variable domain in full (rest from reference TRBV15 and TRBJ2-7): DAMVIQNPRYQVTQFGKPVTLSCSQTLNHNVMYWYQQKSSQAPKLLFHYYDKDFNNEADTPDNFQSRRPNTSFCFLDIRSPGLGDTAMYLCATSRGLTYEQYFGPGTRLTVT.

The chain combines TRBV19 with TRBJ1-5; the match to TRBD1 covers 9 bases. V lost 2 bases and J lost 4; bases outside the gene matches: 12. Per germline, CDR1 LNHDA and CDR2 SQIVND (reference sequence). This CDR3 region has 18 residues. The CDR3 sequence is CASSIPPSTGGFNQPQHF. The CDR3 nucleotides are TGTGCCAGTAGTATACCTCCCTCGACAGGGGGTTTTAATCAGCCCCAGCATTTT.

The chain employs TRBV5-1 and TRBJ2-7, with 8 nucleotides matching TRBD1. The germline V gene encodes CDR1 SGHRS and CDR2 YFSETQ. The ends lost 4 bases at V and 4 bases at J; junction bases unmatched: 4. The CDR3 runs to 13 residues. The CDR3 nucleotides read TGCGCCAGCAGCCTGGACAGGGTATACGAGCAGTACTTC. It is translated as CASSLDRVYEQYF.

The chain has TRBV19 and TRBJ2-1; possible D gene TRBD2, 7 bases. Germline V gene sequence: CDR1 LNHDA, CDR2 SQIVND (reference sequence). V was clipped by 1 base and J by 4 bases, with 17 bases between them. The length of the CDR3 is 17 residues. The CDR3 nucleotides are TGTGCCAGTAGTATAGCCCCGGCTAGGGGGGGTTACAATGAGCAGTTCTTC. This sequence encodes CASSIAPARGGYNEQFF.

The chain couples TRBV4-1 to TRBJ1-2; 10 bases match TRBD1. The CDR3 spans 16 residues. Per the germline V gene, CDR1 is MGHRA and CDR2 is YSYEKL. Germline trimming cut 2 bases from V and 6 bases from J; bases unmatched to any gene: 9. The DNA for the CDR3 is TGCGCCAGCAGCCAACCAAACGGACAGGGGGGTAATGGCTACACCTTC. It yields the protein CASSQPNGQGGNGYTF.

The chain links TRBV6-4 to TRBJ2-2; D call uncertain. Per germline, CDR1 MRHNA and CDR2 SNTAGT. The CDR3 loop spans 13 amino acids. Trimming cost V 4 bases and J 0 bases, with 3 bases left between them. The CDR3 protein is CASSVANTGELFF. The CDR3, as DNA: TGTGCCAGCAGTGTCGCGAACACCGGGGAGCTGTTTTTT.

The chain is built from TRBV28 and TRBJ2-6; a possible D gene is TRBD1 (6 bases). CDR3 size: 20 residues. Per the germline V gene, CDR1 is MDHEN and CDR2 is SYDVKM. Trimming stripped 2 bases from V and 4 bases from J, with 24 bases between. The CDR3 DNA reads TGTGCCAGCAGTTTACGCTCGTTTCGCTGGGGGCCTCGAGGGGCCAACGTCCTGACTTTC. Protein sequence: CASSLRSFRWGPRGANVLTF.

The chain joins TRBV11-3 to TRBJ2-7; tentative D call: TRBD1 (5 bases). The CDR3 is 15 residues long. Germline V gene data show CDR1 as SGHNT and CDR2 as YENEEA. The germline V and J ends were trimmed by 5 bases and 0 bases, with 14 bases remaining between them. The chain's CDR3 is CASSRRGSLSYEQYF. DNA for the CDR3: TGTGCCAGCAGCCGAAGGGGATCACTCTCCTACGAGCAGTACTTC.

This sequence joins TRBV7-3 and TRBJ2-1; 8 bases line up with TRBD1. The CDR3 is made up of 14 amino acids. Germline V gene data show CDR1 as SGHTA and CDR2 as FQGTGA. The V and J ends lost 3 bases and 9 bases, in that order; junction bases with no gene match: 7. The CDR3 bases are TGTGCCAGCAGCTTGAATCTACAGGGGGGTGAGCAGTTCTTC. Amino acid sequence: CASSLNLQGGEQFF.

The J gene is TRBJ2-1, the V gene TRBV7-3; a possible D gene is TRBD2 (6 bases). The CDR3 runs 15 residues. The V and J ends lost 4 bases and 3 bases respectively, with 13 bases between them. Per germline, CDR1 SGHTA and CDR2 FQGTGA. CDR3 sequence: CASSSSGTLYNEQFF. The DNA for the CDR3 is TGTGCCAGCAGCTCATCCGGGACTCTCTACAATGAGCAGTTCTTC. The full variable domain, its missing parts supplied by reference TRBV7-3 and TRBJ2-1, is GAGVSQTPSNKVTEKGKYVELRCDPISGHTALYWYRQSLGQGPEFLIYFQGTGAADDSGLPNDRFFAVRPEGSVSTLKIQRTERGDSAVYLCASSSSGTLYNEQFFGPGTRLTVL.

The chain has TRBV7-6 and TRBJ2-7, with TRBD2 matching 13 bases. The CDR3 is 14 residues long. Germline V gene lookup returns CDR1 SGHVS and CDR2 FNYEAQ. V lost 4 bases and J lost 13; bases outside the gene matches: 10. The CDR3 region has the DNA TGTGCCAGCAGCTCTGGACTAGCGGGAGAGCCGAACTACTTC. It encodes CASSSGLAGEPNYF. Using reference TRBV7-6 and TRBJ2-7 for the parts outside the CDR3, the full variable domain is GAGVSQSPRYKVTKRGQDVALRCDPISGHVSLYWYRQALGQGPEFLTYFNYEAQQDKSGLPNDRFSAERPEGSISTLTIQRTEQRDSAMYRCASSSGLAGEPNYFGPGTRLTVT.